This is a list of T cell receptor beta chains from one sample in a study of OX40 agonist ivuxolimab in advanced cancers. TCRdb's table, derived via immunoSEQ multiplex PCR, lists solely in-frame clones and lacks some. This sample carries 65,000 to 85,000 clones, approximately 89% of them seen once, and the ten largest clones take 2% to 2.5%. Here the sequenced sample was CD4+ or CD8+ T cells sorted from blood, taken in a trial of the OX40 agonist ivuxolimab. These receptors all come from an adult with an advanced solid tumor such as melanoma, head and neck, liver or kidney cancer. CDR3s include the opening cysteine and the closing phenylalanine or tryptophan. The D gene is left open where the match is weak. Clone size is shown for a subset of rows, as once, few, many or a class of expanded clone.

J gene: TRBJ2-1
clone size: few
CDR3 length: 14
V gene: TRBV29-1
D gene: NA
CDR3 protein: CSVFSVYSYNEQFF
CDR3 DNA: TGCAGCGTTTTTAGCGTATATTCCTACAATGAGCAGTTCTTC

J gene: TRBJ2-1
clone size: NA
CDR3 length: 17
V gene: TRBV6-1
D gene: TRBD2
CDR3 protein: CASSEAISGSSYNEQFF
CDR3 DNA: TGTGCCAGCAGTGAAGCGATTAGCGGGAGCTCCTACAATGAGCAGTTCTTC

J gene: TRBJ2-2
clone size: NA
CDR3 length: 13
V gene: TRBV28
D gene: NA
CDR3 protein: CASLEANTGELFF
CDR3 DNA: TGTGCCAGTCTTGAGGCGAACACCGGGGAGCTGTTTTTT

J gene: TRBJ2-4
clone size: NA
CDR3 length: 16
V gene: TRBV18
D gene: TRBD1
CDR3 protein: CASSPLQGAGQNIQYF
CDR3 DNA: TGTGCCAGCTCACCATTACAGGGGGCCGGTCAAAACATTCAGTACTTC

J gene: TRBJ2-5
clone size: once
CDR3 length: 18
V gene: TRBV14
D gene: TRBD1
CDR3 protein: CASSRGDPSDRGKETQYF
CDR3 DNA: TGTGCCAGCAGCCGGGGGGACCCTAGCGACAGGGGGAAAGAGACCCAGTACTTC

J gene: TRBJ2-7
clone size: NA
CDR3 length: 12
V gene: TRBV10-3
D gene: NA
CDR3 protein: CASSFFHSEQYF
CDR3 DNA: TGTGCCAGCAGTTTCTTCCATAGCGAGCAGTACTTC

J gene: TRBJ2-7
clone size: NA
CDR3 length: 13
V gene: TRBV9
D gene: NA
CDR3 protein: CASSVEEAYEQYF
CDR3 DNA: TGTGCCAGCAGCGTAGAGGAAGCCTACGAGCAGTACTTC

J gene: TRBJ2-3
clone size: few
CDR3 length: 12
V gene: TRBV7-9
D gene: NA
CDR3 protein: CASSFGQDTQYF
CDR3 DNA: TGTGCCAGCAGCTTCGGACAAGATACGCAGTATTTT

J gene: TRBJ2-5
clone size: NA
CDR3 length: 14
V gene: TRBV6-1
D gene: NA
CDR3 protein: CASCVRDGFGEQYF
CDR3 DNA: TGTGCCAGCTGTGTCAGGGATGGTTTCGGTGAGCAGTACTTC

J gene: TRBJ2-5
clone size: NA
CDR3 length: 13
V gene: TRBV2
D gene: TRBD1
CDR3 protein: CATDREGRETQYF
CDR3 DNA: TGTGCCACAGACAGGGAAGGTCGGGAGACCCAGTACTTC

J gene: TRBJ2-6
clone size: NA
CDR3 length: 15
V gene: TRBV28
D gene: TRBD1
CDR3 protein: CASSSGTAGANVLTF
CDR3 DNA: TGTGCCAGCAGTTCCGGGACAGCTGGGGCCAACGTCCTGACTTTC

J gene: TRBJ2-3
clone size: NA
CDR3 length: 15
V gene: TRBV7-8
D gene: NA
CDR3 protein: CASSLASRGGDTQYF
CDR3 DNA: TGTGCCAGCAGCTTAGCGTCCAGGGGTGGAGATACGCAGTATTTT

J gene: TRBJ2-1
clone size: NA
CDR3 length: 13
V gene: TRBV5-4
D gene: TRBD2
CDR3 protein: CASTRGGAGEQFF
CDR3 DNA: TGTGCCAGCACCCGGGGGGGGGCGGGTGAGCAGTTCTTC

J gene: TRBJ1-2
clone size: NA
CDR3 length: 18
V gene: TRBV18
D gene: NA
CDR3 protein: CASSPQTGTENKNYGYTF
CDR3 DNA: TGTGCCAGCTCACCACAGACCGGGACTGAGAATAAGAACTATGGCTACACCTTC

J gene: TRBJ2-5
clone size: NA
CDR3 length: 15
V gene: TRBV28
D gene: TRBD2
CDR3 protein: CASSPRLAGVETQYF
CDR3 DNA: TGTGCCAGCAGTCCCCGACTAGCGGGAGTAGAGACCCAGTACTTC

J gene: TRBJ2-1
clone size: NA
CDR3 length: 14
V gene: TRBV6-5
D gene: TRBD1
CDR3 protein: CASRARGFYNEQFF
CDR3 DNA: TGTGCCAGCAGAGCCAGGGGGTTCTACAATGAGCAGTTCTTC

J gene: TRBJ2-7
clone size: NA
CDR3 length: 15
V gene: TRBV2
D gene: TRBD2
CDR3 protein: CASSETSGSYNEQYF
CDR3 DNA: TGTGCCAGCAGCGAGACTAGCGGGAGTTATAACGAGCAGTACTTC

J gene: TRBJ1-1
clone size: NA
CDR3 length: 13
V gene: TRBV14
D gene: NA
CDR3 protein: CASSQEMNTEAFF
CDR3 DNA: TGTGCCAGCAGCCAAGAAATGAACACTGAAGCTTTCTTT

J gene: TRBJ1-1
clone size: NA
CDR3 length: 15
V gene: TRBV5-5
D gene: TRBD1
CDR3 protein: CASSPQGAYYTEAFF
CDR3 DNA: TGTGCCAGCAGCCCCCAGGGGGCTTATTACACTGAAGCTTTCTTT

J gene: TRBJ2-1
clone size: NA
CDR3 length: 15
V gene: TRBV6-1
D gene: TRBD2
CDR3 protein: CASSESGLARVRQFF
CDR3 DNA: TGTGCCAGCAGTGAATCGGGACTAGCGCGAGTACGGCAGTTCTTC

J gene: TRBJ1-5
clone size: NA
CDR3 length: 13
V gene: TRBV12-5
D gene: TRBD1
CDR3 protein: CASGWDSNQPQHF
CDR3 DNA: TGTGCTAGTGGATGGGACAGTAATCAGCCCCAGCATTTT

J gene: TRBJ2-7
clone size: NA
CDR3 length: 15
V gene: TRBV7-2
D gene: TRBD1
CDR3 protein: CASSVRDRATYEQYF
CDR3 DNA: TGTGCCAGCAGCGTCCGGGACAGGGCGACCTACGAGCAGTACTTC